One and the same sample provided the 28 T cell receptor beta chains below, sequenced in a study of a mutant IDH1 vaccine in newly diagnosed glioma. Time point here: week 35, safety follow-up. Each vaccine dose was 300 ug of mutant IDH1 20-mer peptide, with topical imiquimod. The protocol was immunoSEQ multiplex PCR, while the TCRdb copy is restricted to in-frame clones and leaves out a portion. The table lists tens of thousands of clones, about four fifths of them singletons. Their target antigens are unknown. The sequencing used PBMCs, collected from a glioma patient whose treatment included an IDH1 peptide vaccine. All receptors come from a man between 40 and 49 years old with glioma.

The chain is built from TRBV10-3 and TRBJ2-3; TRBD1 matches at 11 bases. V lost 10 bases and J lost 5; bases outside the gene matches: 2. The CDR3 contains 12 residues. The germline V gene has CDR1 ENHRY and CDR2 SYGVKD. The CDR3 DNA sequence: TGTGCCACCGGGACAGGGGGAGATACGCAGTATTTT. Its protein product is CATGTGGDTQYF.

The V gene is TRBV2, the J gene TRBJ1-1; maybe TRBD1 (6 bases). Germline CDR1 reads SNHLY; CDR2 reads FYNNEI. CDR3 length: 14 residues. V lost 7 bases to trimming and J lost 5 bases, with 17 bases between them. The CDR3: CASKLFGGWTEAFF. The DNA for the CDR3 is TGTGCCAGCAAACTCTTCGGGGGCTGGACTGAAGCTTTCTTT. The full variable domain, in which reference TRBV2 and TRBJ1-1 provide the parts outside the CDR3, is EPEVTQTPSHQVTQMGQEVILRCVPISNHLYFYWYRQILGQKVEFLVSFYNNEISEKSEIFDDQFSVERPDGSNFTLKIRSTKLEDSAMYFCASKLFGGWTEAFFGQGTRLTVV.

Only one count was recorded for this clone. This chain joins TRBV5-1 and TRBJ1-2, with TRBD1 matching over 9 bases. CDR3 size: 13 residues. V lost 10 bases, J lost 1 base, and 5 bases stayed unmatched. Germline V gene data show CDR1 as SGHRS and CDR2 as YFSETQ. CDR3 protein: CASRDRDNYGYTF. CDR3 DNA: TGCGCCTCTCGGGACAGGGATAACTATGGCTACACCTTC. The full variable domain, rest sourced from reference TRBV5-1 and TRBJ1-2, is KAGVTQTPRYLIKTRGQQVTLSCSPISGHRSVSWYQQTPGQGLQFLFEYFSETQRNKGNFPGRFSGRQFSNSRSEMNVSTLELGDSALYLCASRDRDNYGYTFGSGTRLTVV.

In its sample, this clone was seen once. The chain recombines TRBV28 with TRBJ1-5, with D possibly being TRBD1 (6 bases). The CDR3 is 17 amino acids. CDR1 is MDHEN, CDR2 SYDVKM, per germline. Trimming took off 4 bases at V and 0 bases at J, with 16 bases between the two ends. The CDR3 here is CASSSGAGFYSNQPQHF. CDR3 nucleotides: TGTGCCAGCAGTTCAGGGGCTGGATTCTATAGCAATCAGCCCCAGCATTTT.

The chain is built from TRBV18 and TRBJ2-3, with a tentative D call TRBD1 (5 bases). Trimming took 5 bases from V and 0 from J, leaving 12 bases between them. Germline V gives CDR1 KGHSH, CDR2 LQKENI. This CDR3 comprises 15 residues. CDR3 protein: CASSRDRPSTDTQYF. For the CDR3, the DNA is TGTGCCAGCTCAAGAGACAGACCTAGCACAGATACGCAGTATTTT.

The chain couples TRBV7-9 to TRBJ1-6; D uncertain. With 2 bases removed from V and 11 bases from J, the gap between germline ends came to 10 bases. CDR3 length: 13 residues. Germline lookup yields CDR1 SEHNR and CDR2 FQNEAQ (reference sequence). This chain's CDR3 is CASSLSTAPPLHF. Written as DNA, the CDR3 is TGTGCCAGCAGCTTAAGTACAGCCCCACCCCTCCACTTT.

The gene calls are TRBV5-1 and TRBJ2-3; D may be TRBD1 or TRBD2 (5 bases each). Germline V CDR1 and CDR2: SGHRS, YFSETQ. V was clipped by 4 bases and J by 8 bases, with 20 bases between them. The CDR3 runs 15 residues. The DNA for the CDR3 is TGCGCCAGCAGCGTCCGGGACCCAATCTTGGGTACGCAGTATTTT. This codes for CASSVRDPILGTQYF.

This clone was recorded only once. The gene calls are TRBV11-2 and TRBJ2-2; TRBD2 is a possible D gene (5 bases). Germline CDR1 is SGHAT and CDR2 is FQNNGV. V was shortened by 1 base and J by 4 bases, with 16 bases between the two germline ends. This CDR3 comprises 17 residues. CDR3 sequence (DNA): TGTGCCAGCAGCTTAGTAACGGGAAGGCGGCGCACCGGGGAGCTGTTTTTT. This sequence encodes CASSLVTGRRRTGELFF. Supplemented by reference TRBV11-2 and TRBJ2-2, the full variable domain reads EAGVAQSPRYKIIEKRQSVAFWCNPISGHATLYWYQQILGQGPKLLIQFQNNGVVDDSQLPKDRFSAERLKGVDSTLKIQPAKLEDSAVYLCASSLVTGRRRTGELFFGEGSRLTVL.

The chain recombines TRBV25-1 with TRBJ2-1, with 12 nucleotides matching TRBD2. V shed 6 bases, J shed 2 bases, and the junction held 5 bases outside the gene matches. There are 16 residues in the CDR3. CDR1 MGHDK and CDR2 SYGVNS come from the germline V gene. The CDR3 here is CASSASGGVAYNEQFF. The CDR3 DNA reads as TGTGCCAGCAGCGCTAGCGGGGGGGTCGCCTACAATGAGCAGTTCTTC. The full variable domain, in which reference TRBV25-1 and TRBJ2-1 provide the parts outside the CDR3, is EADIYQTPRYLVIGTGKKITLECSQTMGHDKMYWYQQDPGMELHLIHYSYGVNSTEKGDLSSESTVSRIRTEHFPLTLESARPSHTSQYLCASSASGGVAYNEQFFGPGTRLTVL.

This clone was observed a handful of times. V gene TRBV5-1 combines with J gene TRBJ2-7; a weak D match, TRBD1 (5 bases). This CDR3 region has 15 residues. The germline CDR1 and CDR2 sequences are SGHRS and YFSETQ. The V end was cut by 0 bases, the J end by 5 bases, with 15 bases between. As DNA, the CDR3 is TGCGCCAGCAGCTTGGAAGTAGGGAAGGGGAACGAGCAGTACTTC. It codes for CASSLEVGKGNEQYF.

The CDR3 loop reads CASSFPPLRQPAFQETQYF. Here the CDR3 DNA reads TGTGCCAGCAGCTTCCCCCCCCTGAGACAGCCTGCCTTTCAAGAGACCCAGTACTTC. The chain recombines TRBV11-2 with TRBJ2-5; possible D gene TRBD1, 5 bases. Trimming took off 3 bases at V and 2 bases at J, with 25 bases between the two ends. The CDR3 is made up of 19 amino acids. Per germline, CDR1 SGHAT and CDR2 FQNNGV.

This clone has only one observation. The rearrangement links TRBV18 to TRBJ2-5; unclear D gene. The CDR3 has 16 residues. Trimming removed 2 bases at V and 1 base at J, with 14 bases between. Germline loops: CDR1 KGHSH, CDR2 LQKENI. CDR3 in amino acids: CASSPMTSIGQETQYF. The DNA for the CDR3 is TGTGCCAGCTCACCAATGACTTCCATCGGCCAAGAGACCCAGTACTTC.

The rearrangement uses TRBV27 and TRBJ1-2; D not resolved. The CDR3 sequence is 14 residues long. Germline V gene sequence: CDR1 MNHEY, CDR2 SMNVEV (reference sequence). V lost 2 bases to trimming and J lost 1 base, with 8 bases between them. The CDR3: CASSLIGSNYGYTF. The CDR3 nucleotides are TGTGCCAGCAGTTTAATCGGCAGTAACTATGGCTACACCTTC.

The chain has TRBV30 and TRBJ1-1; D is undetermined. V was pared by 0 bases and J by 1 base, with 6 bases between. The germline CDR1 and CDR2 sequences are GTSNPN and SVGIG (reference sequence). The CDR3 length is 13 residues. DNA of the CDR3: TGTGCCTGGAGTGTAGTGGGGAACACTGAAGCTTTCTTT. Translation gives CAWSVVGNTEAFF.

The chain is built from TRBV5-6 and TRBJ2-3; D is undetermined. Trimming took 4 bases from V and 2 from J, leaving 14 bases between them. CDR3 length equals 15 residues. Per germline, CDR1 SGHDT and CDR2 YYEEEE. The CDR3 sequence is CASSQGPRSTDTQYF. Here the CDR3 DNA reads TGTGCCAGCAGCCAAGGACCCCGATCCACAGATACGCAGTATTTT.

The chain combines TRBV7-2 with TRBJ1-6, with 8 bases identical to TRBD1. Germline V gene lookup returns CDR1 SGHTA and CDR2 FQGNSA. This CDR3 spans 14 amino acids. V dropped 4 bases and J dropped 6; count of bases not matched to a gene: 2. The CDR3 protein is CASSWGQVNSPLHF. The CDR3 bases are TGTGCCAGCAGCTGGGGACAGGTTAATTCACCCCTCCACTTT.

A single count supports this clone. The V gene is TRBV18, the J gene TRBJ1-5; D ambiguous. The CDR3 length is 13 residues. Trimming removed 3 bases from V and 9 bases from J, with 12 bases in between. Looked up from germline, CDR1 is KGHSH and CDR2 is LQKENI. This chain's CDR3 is CASSPGTDAPQHF. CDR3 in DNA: TGTGCCAGCTCACCGGGCACTGATGCGCCCCAGCATTTT.

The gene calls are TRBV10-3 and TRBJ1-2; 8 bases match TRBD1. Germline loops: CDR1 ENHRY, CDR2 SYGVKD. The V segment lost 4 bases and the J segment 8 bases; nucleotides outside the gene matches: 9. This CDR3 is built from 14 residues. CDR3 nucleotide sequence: TGTGCCATCAGTGCGGACAGGGACCGGGGAGGCTACACCTTC. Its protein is CAISADRDRGGYTF.

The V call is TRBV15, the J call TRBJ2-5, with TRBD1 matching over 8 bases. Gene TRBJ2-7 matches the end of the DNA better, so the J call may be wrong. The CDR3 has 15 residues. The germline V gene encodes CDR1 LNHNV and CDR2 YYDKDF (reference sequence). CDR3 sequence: CATSSDLGTGYEQYF. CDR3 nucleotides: TGTGCCACCAGCAGTGACCTGGGGACAGGTTACGAGCAGTACTTC.

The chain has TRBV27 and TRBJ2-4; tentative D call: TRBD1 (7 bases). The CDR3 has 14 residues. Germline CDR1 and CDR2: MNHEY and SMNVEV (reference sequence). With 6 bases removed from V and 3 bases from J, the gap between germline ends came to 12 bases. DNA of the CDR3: TGTGCCAGCAGCGGACAGGACTACAAAAACATTCAGTACTTC. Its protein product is CASSGQDYKNIQYF.

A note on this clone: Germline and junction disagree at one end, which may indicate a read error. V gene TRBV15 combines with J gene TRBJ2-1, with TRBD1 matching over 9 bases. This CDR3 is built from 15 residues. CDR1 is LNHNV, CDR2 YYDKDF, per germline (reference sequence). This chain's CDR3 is CATSGDRGSYNEQFF. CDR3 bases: TGTGCCACCAGCGGAGACAGGGGGAGTTACAATGAGCAGTTCTTC.

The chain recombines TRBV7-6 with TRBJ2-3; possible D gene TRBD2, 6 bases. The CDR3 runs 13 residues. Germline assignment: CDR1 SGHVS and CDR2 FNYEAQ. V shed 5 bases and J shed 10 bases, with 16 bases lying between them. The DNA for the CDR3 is TGTGCCAGCAGCCCGCCGGACTACGGGGCGCAGTATTTT. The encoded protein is CASSPPDYGAQYF.

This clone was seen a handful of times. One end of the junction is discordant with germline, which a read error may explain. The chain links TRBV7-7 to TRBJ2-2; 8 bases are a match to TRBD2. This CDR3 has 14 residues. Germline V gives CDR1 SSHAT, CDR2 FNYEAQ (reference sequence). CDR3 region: CASSPGGTTGELFF. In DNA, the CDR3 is TGTGCTAGCAGTCCGGGGGGGACCACCGGGGAGCTGTTTTTT.

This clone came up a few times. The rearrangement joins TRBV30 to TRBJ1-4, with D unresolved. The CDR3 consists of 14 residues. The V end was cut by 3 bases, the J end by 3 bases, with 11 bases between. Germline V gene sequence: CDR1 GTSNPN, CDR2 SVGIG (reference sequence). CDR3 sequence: CAWRSRRSNEKLFF. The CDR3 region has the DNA TGTGCCTGGAGGTCGAGGAGGTCTAATGAAAAACTGTTTTTT. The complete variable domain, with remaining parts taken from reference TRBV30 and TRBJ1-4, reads SQTIHQWPATLVQPVGSPLSLECTVEGTSNPNLYWYRQAAGRGLQLLFYSVGIGQISSEVPQNLSASRPQDRQFILSSKKLLLSDSGFYLCAWRSRRSNEKLFFGSGTQLSVL.

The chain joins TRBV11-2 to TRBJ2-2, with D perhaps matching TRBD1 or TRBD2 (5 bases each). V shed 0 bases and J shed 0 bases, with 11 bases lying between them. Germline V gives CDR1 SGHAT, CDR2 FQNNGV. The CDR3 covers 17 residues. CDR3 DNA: TGTGCCAGCAGCTTAGATTATAGGGGAGCGAACACCGGGGAGCTGTTTTTT. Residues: CASSLDYRGANTGELFF. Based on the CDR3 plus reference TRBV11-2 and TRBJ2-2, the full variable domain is EAGVAQSPRYKIIEKRQSVAFWCNPISGHATLYWYQQILGQGPKLLIQFQNNGVVDDSQLPKDRFSAERLKGVDSTLKIQPAKLEDSAVYLCASSLDYRGANTGELFFGEGSRLTVL.

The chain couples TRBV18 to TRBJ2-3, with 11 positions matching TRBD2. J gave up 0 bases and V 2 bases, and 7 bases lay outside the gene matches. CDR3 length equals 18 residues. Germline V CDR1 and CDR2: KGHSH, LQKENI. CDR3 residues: CASSPYSGLAESTDTQYF. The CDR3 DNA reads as TGTGCCAGCTCACCATATTCGGGACTAGCGGAAAGCACAGATACGCAGTATTTT.

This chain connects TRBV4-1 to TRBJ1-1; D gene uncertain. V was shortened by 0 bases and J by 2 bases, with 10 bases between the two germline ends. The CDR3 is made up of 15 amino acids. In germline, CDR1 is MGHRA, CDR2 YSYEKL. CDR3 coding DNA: TGCGCCAGCAGCCAAGACGTACAGATCAACACTGAAGCTTTCTTT. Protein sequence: CASSQDVQINTEAFF.

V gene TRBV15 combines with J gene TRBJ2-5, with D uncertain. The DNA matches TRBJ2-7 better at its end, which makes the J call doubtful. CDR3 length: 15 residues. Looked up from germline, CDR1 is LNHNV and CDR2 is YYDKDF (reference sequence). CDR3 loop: CATSRDLGFTYEQYF. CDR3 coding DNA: TGTGCCACCAGCAGAGATCTAGGGTTCACCTACGAGCAGTACTTC.